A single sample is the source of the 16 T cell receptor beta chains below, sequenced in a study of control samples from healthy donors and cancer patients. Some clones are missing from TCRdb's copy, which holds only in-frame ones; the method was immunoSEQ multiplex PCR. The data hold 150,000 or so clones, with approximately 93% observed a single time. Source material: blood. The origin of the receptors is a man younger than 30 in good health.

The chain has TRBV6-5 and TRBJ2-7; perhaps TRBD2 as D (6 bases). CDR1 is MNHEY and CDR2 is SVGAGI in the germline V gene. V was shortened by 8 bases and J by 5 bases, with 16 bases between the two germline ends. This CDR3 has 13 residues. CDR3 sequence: CASGRLGGDEQYF. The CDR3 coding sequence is TGTGCCAGCGGACGGTTGGGCGGGGACGAGCAGTACTTC.

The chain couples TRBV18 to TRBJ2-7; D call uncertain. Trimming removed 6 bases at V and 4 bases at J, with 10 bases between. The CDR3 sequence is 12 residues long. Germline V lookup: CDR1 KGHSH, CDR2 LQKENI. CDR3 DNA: TGTGCCAGCTCCCAGGAACGATACGAGCAGTACTTC. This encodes CASSQERYEQYF.

The CDR3: CASSQARFTGELFF. CDR3 DNA sequence: TGTGCCAGCAGCCAAGCCCGGTTCACCGGGGAGCTGTTTTTT. The gene calls are TRBV3-1 (or the pseudogene TRBV3-2) and TRBJ2-2, with D unclear. This CDR3 region has 14 residues. Germline loops: CDR1 LGHDT, CDR2 YNNKEL (reference sequence). The germline V and J ends were trimmed by 1 base and 4 bases, with 7 bases remaining between them.

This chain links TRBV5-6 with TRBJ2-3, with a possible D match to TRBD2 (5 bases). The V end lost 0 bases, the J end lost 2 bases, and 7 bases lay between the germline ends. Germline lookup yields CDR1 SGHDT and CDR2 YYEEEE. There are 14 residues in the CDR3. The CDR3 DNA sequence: TGTGCCAGCAGCTTGGGGGAGCCCACAGATACGCAGTATTTT. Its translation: CASSLGEPTDTQYF.

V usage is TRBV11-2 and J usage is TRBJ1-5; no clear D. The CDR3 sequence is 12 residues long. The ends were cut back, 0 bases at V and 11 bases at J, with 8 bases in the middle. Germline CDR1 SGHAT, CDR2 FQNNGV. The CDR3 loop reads CASSLDGETQHF. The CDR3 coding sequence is TGTGCCAGCAGCTTAGACGGGGAGACCCAGCATTTT.

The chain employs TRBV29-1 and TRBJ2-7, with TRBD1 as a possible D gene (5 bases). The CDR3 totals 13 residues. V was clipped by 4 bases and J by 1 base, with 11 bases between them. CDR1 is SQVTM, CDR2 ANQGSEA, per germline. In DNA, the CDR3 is TGCAGCGTTGGGCAGGGCTTATCCTACGAGCAGTACTTC. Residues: CSVGQGLSYEQYF.

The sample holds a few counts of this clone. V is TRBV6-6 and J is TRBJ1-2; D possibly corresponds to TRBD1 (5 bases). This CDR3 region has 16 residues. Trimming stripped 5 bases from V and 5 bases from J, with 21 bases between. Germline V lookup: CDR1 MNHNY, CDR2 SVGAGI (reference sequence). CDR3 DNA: TGTGCCAGCAGTCACACCCCAGGTCAGGGCTTATATGGCTACACCTTC. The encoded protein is CASSHTPGQGLYGYTF.

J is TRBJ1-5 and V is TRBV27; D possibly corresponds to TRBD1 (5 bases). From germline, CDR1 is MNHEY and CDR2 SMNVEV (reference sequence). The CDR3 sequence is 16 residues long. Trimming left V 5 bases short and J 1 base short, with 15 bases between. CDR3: CASSIGGLPSNQPQHF. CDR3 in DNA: TGTGCCAGCAGTATCGGGGGTTTACCCAGCAATCAGCCCCAGCATTTT.

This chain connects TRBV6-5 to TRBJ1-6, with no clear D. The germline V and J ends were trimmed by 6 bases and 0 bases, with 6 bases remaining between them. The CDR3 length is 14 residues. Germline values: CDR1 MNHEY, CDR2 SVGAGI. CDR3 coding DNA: TGTGCCAGCAGGAGGGTCTCCTATAATTCACCCCTCCACTTT. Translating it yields CASRRVSYNSPLHF.

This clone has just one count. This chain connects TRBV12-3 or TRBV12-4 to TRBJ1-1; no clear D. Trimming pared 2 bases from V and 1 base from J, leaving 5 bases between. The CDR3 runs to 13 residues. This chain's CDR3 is CASSLSSNTEAFF. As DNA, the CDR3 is TGTGCCAGCAGTTTAAGTTCGAACACTGAAGCTTTCTTT.

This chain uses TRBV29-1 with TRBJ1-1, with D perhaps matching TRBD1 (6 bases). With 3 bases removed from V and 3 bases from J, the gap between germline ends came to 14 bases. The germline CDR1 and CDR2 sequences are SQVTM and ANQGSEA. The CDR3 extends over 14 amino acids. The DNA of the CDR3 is TGCAGCGTTGACCCGGAGGGGGTGGACACTGAAGCTTTCTTT. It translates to CSVDPEGVDTEAFF.

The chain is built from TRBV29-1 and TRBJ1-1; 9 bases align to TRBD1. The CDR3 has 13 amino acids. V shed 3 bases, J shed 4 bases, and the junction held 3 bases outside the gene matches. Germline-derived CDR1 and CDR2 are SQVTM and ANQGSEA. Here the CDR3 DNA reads TGCAGCGTTGACCCGGACAGGGGCACTGAAGCTTTCTTT. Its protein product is CSVDPDRGTEAFF. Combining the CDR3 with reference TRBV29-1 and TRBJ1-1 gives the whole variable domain SAVISQKPSRDICQRGTSLTIQCQVDSQVTMMFWYRQQPGQSLTLIATANQGSEATYESGFVIDKFPISRPNLTFSTLTVSNMSPEDSSIYLCSVDPDRGTEAFFGQGTRLTVV.

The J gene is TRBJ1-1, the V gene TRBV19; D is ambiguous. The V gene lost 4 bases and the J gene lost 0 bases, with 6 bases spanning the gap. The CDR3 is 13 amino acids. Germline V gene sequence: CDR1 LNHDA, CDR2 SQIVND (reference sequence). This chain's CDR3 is CASSNRMNTEAFF. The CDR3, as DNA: TGTGCCAGTAGTAACCGGATGAACACTGAAGCTTTCTTT.

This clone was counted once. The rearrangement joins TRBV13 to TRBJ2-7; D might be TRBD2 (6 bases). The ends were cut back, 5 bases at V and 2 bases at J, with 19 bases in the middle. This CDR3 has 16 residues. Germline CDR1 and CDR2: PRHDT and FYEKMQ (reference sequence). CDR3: CASSRGMTALPYEQYF. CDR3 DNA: TGTGCCAGCAGCCGGGGGATGACAGCCCTTCCCTACGAGCAGTACTTC.

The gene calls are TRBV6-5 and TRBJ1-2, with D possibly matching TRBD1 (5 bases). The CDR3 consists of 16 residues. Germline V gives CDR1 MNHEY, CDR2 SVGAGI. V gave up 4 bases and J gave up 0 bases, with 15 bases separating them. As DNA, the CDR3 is TGTGCCAGCAGTTCACACCGGGGGGGAGCTAACTATGGCTACACCTTC. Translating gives CASSSHRGGANYGYTF.

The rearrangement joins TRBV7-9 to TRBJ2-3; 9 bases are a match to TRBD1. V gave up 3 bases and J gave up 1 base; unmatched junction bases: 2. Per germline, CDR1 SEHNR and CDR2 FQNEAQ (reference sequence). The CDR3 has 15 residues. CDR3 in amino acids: CASSFRTGGTDTQYF. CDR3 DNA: TGTGCCAGCAGCTTCAGGACAGGGGGCACAGATACGCAGTATTTT.